The rows below give T cell receptor beta chains drawn from one sample of a study of blood T cell repertoires in COVID-19. The protocol was immunoSEQ multiplex PCR, while the TCRdb copy is restricted to in-frame clones and leaves out a portion. The data contain 200,000 or so clones, 88% of them seen just once; the ten biggest clones take up 1.5% to 2%. Sequencing input: peripheral blood. Receptors were obtained from a man between 65 and 85 years old with acute or convalescent COVID-19. Both conserved end residues are trimmed from each CDR3.

V gene: TRBV12-5; CDR3 protein: ASGLDRGIGGQETQY
V gene: TRBV6-5; CDR3 protein: ASSLEGPIVGELF
V gene: TRBV6-1; CDR3 protein: ASSEASGHRNQPQH
V gene: TRBV24-1; CDR3 protein: ATSDWGQGNTGELF
V gene: TRBV18; CDR3 protein: ATGTGTYEQY
V gene: TRBV10-3; CDR3 protein: ASKPVAGASIETQY
V gene: TRBV5-5; CDR3 protein: ASSLRGLGYNEQF
V gene: TRBV5-4; CDR3 protein: ASSPGGGDYGYT
V gene: TRBV3-1/TRBV3-2; CDR3 protein: ASSQNSGIKGYT
V gene: TRBV3-1/TRBV3-2; CDR3 protein: ASSPTGAYNEQF
V gene: TRBV7-6; CDR3 protein: ASSLALAGVYEQY
V gene: TRBV28; CDR3 protein: ASSTAQGSGETQY
V gene: TRBV3-1/TRBV3-2; CDR3 protein: ASSQVLAASYNEQF
V gene: TRBV20-1; CDR3 protein: SASPGWGKNIQY
V gene: TRBV18; CDR3 protein: ASSPEYTEAF
V gene: TRBV29-1; CDR3 protein: SVEDDSSNYGYT
V gene: TRBV9; CDR3 protein: ASSPQGQPLGQY
V gene: TRBV5-1; CDR3 protein: ASSLAAPAGEQF
V gene: TRBV28; CDR3 protein: ASSPRTGSYEQY
V gene: TRBV20-1; CDR3 protein: SALDFGYT
V gene: TRBV28; CDR3 protein: ATTQPGQGYEQY
V gene: TRBV27; CDR3 protein: ASSFSGLGGGELF
V gene: TRBV5-1; CDR3 protein: ASSLGRGAGISYEQY
V gene: TRBV3-1/TRBV3-2; CDR3 protein: ASSRLRTGSDIQY
V gene: TRBV27; CDR3 protein: ASTRNGEDYEQY
V gene: TRBV6-4; CDR3 protein: ASSAGDTDTQY
V gene: TRBV5-1; CDR3 protein: ASSLVYGNYEQY
V gene: TRBV19; CDR3 protein: ASSMNRSPNEQF